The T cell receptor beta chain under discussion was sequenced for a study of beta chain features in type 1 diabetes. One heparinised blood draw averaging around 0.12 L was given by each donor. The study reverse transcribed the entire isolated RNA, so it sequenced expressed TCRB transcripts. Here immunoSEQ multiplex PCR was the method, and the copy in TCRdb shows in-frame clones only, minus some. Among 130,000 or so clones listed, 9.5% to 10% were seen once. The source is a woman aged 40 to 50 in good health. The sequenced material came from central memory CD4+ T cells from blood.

The CDR3: CASSLGVTSGTPYEQYF. The CDR3 region has the DNA TGTGCCAGCAGCTTGGGGGTTACTAGCGGGACCCCCTACGAGCAGTACTTC. The chain links TRBV5-4 to TRBJ2-7, with 10 bases fitting TRBD2. Germline CDR1 reads SGHNT; CDR2 reads YYREEE (reference sequence). This CDR3 spans 17 amino acids. Germline trimming cut 0 bases from V and 2 bases from J; bases unmatched to any gene: 8.